The following is a T cell receptor (beta chain) sequence with its context. Its cognate antigen is unknown. The CDR3 spans 12 residues. Germline CDR1 is MNHEY and CDR2 is SMNVEV (reference sequence). Trimming took 4 bases from V and 4 from J, leaving 8 bases between them. The data are from a study of cytomegalovirus exposure and HLA in healthy donors. Study overall: The roughly 120 validation repertoires used the same platform as the 550 to 700 first-cohort repertoires (as reported by a later analysis).

Study-level findings and limits: That first-cohort TCR clusters tended to co-occur in the roughly 120 validation repertoires was found in a later analysis. Most TCRs appeared rarely, but some public TCRs recurred in many donors. Some 150 TCR beta chains were listed as cytomegalovirus-associated.

Sequenced by immunoSEQ multiplex PCR; TCRdb stores in-frame clones only, minus some. This table holds approximately 270,000 clones, roughly 87% found once. The gene calls are TRBV27 and TRBJ2-7; D call uncertain. This TCR derives from a man aged 18 to 29 in good health and CMV-seropositive. The sample taken for sequencing was PBMCs. CDR3 residues: CASSSTSYEQYF. CDR3 sequence (DNA): TGTGCCAGCAGTTCCACTTCGTACGAGCAGTACTTC.